The clone carrying this T cell receptor (beta chain) was seen repeatedly, ten times or more. The record originates from a study of neurological immune-mediated disorders. Germline assignment: CDR1 MNHNY and CDR2 SVGAGI (reference sequence). The V gene end was trimmed by 8 bases and the J gene end by 5 bases; junction bases not matched to a gene: 16. The CDR3 totals 17 residues. The cDNA came from 5'RACE with 10-nucleotide random UMIs. Over 200 million TCR-beta sequences (from 15-18 subjects) were yielded by each sequencing run. MiXCR, applied by TCRdb to the 5' RACE reads, yields one record per CDR3 protein. The table has under 80,000 distinct CDR3 sequences, about 9% seen once.

The V gene is TRBV6-6, the J gene TRBJ2-1; 9 nucleotides match TRBD1. The sample taken for sequencing was PBMCs. The sequence derives from a man between 50 and 59 years old in good health. The CDR3 DNA follows: TGTGCCAGCGACCGACAGGGGGGCTCCAGAATCCACAATGAGCAGTTCTTC. It specifies CASDRQGGSRIHNEQFF.